These 15 T cell receptor beta chains were sequenced from one sample in a study of blood T cell repertoires in COVID-19. Sequencing used immunoSEQ multiplex PCR; TCRdb keeps in-frame clones, though not all of them. The sample carries more than 200,000 clones, about nine tenths recorded once. Sequences were obtained from peripheral blood. These receptor sequences come from an older man with acute or convalescent COVID-19.

The count of this clone is one. The chain combines TRBV25-1 with TRBJ1-3; 9 positions match TRBD1. The CDR3 runs to 14 residues. Germline lookup yields CDR1 MGHDK and CDR2 SYGVNS. The junction had 9 bases not matched to a gene; V was cut back by 6 bases and J by 9 bases. The CDR3 coding sequence is TGTGCCAGCAGCTCGGACAGGGGCTTAATCACCATATATTTT. It specifies CASSSDRGLITIYF.

The rearrangement joins TRBV14 to TRBJ1-6; no clear D. Germline assignment: CDR1 SGHDN and CDR2 FVKESK. The V and J ends lost 1 base and 7 bases respectively, with 5 bases between them. The CDR3 spans 13 residues. The CDR3 protein is CASSQVRNSPLHF. Here the CDR3 DNA reads TGTGCCAGCAGCCAAGTGAGGAATTCACCCCTCCACTTT. Combining the CDR3 with reference TRBV14 and TRBJ1-6 gives the whole variable domain EAGVTQFPSHSVIEKGQTVTLRCDPISGHDNLYWYRRVMGKEIKFLLHFVKESKQDESGMPNNRFLAERTGGTYSTLKVQPAELEDSGVYFCASSQVRNSPLHFGNGTRLTVT.

V usage is TRBV7-2 and J usage is TRBJ1-1, with D possibly TRBD1 on 5 matching bases. In germline, CDR1 is SGHTA, CDR2 FQGNSA. Between the trimmed V and J ends, which lost 6 bases and 2 bases, there was a span of 13 bases. The CDR3 is made up of 14 amino acids. CDR3 bases: TGTGCCAGCAGTCCGACAGAATTCAACACTGAAGCTTTCTTT. Translation: CASSPTEFNTEAFF.

The rearrangement links TRBV6-6 to TRBJ1-2, with D perhaps matching TRBD1 (5 bases). Trimming removed 2 bases from V and 4 bases from J, with 11 bases in between. The germline CDR1 and CDR2 sequences are MNHNY and SVGAGI (reference sequence). The CDR3 has 14 amino acids. CDR3 DNA sequence: TGTGCCAGCAGTTACGGGGCCTCTGGCTATGGCTACACCTTC. Translated, it gives CASSYGASGYGYTF.

The chain couples TRBV7-2 to TRBJ1-2; 7 positions agree with TRBD1. The CDR3 has 15 amino acids. V lost 5 bases and J lost 4; bases outside the gene matches: 10. Germline V CDR1 and CDR2: SGHTA, FQGNSA. CDR3 in DNA: TGTGCCAGCAGCCCCCAGGGGGGTTCCGGCTATGGCTACACCTTC. It yields the protein CASSPQGGSGYGYTF. Full variable domain (missing parts from reference TRBV7-2 and TRBJ1-2): GAGVSQSPSNKVTEKGKDVELRCDPISGHTALYWYRQSLGQGLEFLIYFQGNSAPDKSGLPSDRFSAERTGGSVSTLTIQRTQQEDSAVYLCASSPQGGSGYGYTFGSGTRLTVV.

As DNA, the CDR3 is TGTGCCAGCAGCAGTTATCAGCCCCAGCATTTT. Protein product: CASSSYQPQHF. This sequence joins TRBV6-5 and TRBJ1-5; D is ambiguous. CDR1 is MNHEY, CDR2 SVGAGI, per germline. The V and J ends lost 6 bases and 5 bases respectively, with 5 bases between them. The CDR3 is made up of 11 amino acids.

The chain recombines TRBV18 with TRBJ2-4; 7 bases are a match to TRBD2. Germline CDR1 is KGHSH and CDR2 is LQKENI. The CDR3 consists of 17 residues. With 3 bases clipped from V and 7 bases from J, the junction kept 15 bases outside the gene matches. CDR3 DNA sequence: TGTGCCAGCTCACCCGGGCGCGGGAGTCCTCAGGTTAACATTCAGTACTTC. Translation gives CASSPGRGSPQVNIQYF.

The rearrangement uses TRBV19 and TRBJ2-1; TRBD1 agrees at 10 bases. Germline assignment: CDR1 LNHDA and CDR2 SQIVND (reference sequence). The junction had 10 bases not matched to a gene; V was cut back by 11 bases and J by 6 bases. This CDR3 has 14 residues. CDR3 amino acids: CACRDRGSTNEQFF. DNA of the CDR3: TGTGCCTGCCGGGACAGGGGTTCTACCAATGAGCAGTTCTTC.

The genes are TRBV7-9 and TRBJ1-1; 7 bases are a match to TRBD1. Germline V gene lookup returns CDR1 SEHNR and CDR2 FQNEAQ (reference sequence). V lost 4 bases to trimming and J lost 1 base; unmatched junction nucleotides: 9. This CDR3 has 16 residues. The CDR3 region has the DNA TGTGCCAGCAGCTCCGACAGGGCGACGAGGAACACTGAAGCTTTCTTT. Amino acids: CASSSDRATRNTEAFF.

V usage is TRBV20-1 and J usage is TRBJ1-2; D uncertain. V gave up 8 bases and J gave up 1 base, with 11 bases separating them. Germline V lookup: CDR1 DFQATT, CDR2 SNEGSKA (reference sequence). The CDR3 contains 12 residues. CDR3 sequence: CSTGESNYGYTF. The CDR3 DNA is TGCAGTACTGGTGAGAGTAACTATGGCTACACCTTC.

This clone was observed once. The chain recombines TRBV4-1 with TRBJ2-6, with D unresolved. In germline, CDR1 is MGHRA, CDR2 YSYEKL. V lost 4 bases and J lost 0, with 13 bases in between. This CDR3 contains 17 residues. The CDR3 sequence is CASSLTTVNSGANVLTF. The CDR3 region has the DNA TGCGCCAGCAGCCTTACCACTGTGAACTCTGGGGCCAACGTCCTGACTTTC.

The chain employs TRBV7-8 and TRBJ1-2; tentative D call: TRBD1 (6 bases). Trimming shortened V by 5 bases and J by 5 bases, and 12 bases separated the two germline ends. There are 13 residues in the CDR3. CDR1 is SGHVS, CDR2 FQNEAQ, per germline. This CDR3 is CASSLGGQYGYTF. CDR3 DNA: TGTGCCAGCAGCCTGGGGGGGCAATATGGCTACACCTTC.

Concerning this clone itself: At one boundary the junction diverges from the germline segment, which might be a read error. The chain has TRBV28 and TRBJ2-7; 10 bases are shared with TRBD2. The CDR3 sequence is 13 residues long. Per germline, CDR1 MDHEN and CDR2 SYDVKM. The CDR3 protein is CAGRAGGTYEQYF. The CDR3 coding sequence is TGTGCCGGCAGAGCGGGGGGGACCTACGAGCAGTACTTC.

This clone was picked up one time. The V call is TRBV7-9, the J call TRBJ2-1; 11 bases map to TRBD2. J lost 3 bases, V lost 2 bases, and 6 bases had no gene match. This CDR3 is 17 amino acids long. Germline V gene data show CDR1 as SEHNR and CDR2 as FQNEAQ (reference sequence). In nucleotides, the CDR3 is TGTGCCAGCAGCTTAACAGGGACTAGCGGACTCTACAATGAGCAGTTCTTC. Protein product: CASSLTGTSGLYNEQFF.

The chain joins TRBV5-1 to TRBJ2-3; 13 bases match TRBD2. CDR3 size: 16 residues. V shed 4 bases, J shed 3 bases, and the junction held 5 bases outside the gene matches. Germline V gives CDR1 SGHRS, CDR2 YFSETQ. The CDR3 nucleotides are TGCGCCAGCAGCCCTGGACTAGCGGGAGTGACAGATACGCAGTATTTT. Amino acids: CASSPGLAGVTDTQYF.